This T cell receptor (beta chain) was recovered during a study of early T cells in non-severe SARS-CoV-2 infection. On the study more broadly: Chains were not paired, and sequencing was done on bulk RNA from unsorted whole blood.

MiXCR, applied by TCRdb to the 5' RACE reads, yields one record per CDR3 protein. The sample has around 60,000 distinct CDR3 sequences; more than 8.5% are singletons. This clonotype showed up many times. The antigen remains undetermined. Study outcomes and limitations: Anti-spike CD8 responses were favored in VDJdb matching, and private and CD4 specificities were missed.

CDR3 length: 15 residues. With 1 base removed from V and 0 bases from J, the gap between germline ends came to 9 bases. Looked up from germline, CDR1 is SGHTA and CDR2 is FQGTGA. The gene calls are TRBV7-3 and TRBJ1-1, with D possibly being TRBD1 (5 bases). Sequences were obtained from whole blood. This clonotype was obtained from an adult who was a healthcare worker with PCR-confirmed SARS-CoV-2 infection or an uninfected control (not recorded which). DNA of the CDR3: TGTGCCAGCAGCTTAAGGGGCGACATGAACACTGAAGCTTTCTTT. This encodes CASSLRGDMNTEAFF.